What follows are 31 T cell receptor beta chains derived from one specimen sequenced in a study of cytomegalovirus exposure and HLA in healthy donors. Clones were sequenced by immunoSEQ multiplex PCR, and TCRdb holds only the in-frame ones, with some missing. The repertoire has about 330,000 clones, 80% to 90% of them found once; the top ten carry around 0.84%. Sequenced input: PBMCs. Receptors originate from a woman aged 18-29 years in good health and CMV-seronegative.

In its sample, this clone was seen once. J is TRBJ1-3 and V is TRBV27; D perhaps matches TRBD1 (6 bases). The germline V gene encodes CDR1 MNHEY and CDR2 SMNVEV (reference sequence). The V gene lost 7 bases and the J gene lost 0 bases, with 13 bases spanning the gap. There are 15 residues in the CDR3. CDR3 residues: CASKRGWDSGNTIYF. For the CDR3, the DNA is TGTGCCAGCAAAAGGGGGTGGGACTCTGGAAACACCATATATTTT.

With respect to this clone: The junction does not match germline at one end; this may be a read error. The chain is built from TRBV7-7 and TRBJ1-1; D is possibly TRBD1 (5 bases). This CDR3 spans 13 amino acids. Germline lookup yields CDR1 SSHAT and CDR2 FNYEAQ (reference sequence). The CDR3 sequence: CASSPRVGAEAFF. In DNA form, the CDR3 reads TGTGCTAGCAGCCCCAGGGTAGGCGCTGAAGCTTTCTTT.

CDR3 region: CASSQDHLSGFEKNTEAFF. CDR3 bases: TGCGCCAGCAGCCAAGATCACCTCTCGGGGTTCGAAAAGAACACTGAAGCTTTCTTT. The V and J genes are TRBV4-3 and TRBJ1-1; D not certain. Trimming took 0 bases from V and 1 from J, leaving 21 bases between them. Per the germline V gene, CDR1 is LGHNA and CDR2 is YSLEER. This CDR3 is 19 amino acids long.

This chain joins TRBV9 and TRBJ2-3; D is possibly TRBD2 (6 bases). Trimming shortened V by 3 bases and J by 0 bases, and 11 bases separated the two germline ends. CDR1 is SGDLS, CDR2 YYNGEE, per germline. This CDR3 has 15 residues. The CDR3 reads CASSEEGTSTDTQYF. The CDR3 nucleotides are TGTGCCAGCAGCGAAGAAGGGACTAGCACAGATACGCAGTATTTT.

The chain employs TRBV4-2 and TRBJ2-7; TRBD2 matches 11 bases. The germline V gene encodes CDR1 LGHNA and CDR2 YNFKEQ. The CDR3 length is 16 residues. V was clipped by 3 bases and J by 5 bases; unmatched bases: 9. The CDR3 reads CASSHPTSGRGDEQYF. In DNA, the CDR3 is TGTGCCAGCAGCCACCCCACTAGCGGGAGAGGGGACGAGCAGTACTTC.

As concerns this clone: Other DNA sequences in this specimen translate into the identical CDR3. In nucleotides, the CDR3 is TGTGCCACCAGCAGAGATCCGGGGGGTGATCAGCCCCAGCATTTT. It codes for CATSRDPGGDQPQHF. This sequence joins TRBV15 and TRBJ1-5; D may be TRBD1 (5 bases). From germline, CDR1 is LNHNV and CDR2 YYDKDF (reference sequence). V was pared by 0 bases and J by 5 bases, with 11 bases between. CDR3 length: 15 amino acids.

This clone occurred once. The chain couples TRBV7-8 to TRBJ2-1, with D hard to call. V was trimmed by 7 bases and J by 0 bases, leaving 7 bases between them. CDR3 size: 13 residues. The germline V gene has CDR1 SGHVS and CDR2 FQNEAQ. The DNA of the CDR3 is TGTGCCAGCACCTCGGGCTCCTACAATGAGCAGTTCTTC. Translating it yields CASTSGSYNEQFF.

The CDR3 sequence is CASSSDRTSYGYTF. Written as DNA, the CDR3 is TGTGCCAGCAGCTCGGACAGGACGTCCTATGGCTACACCTTC. The rearrangement joins TRBV7-2 to TRBJ1-2; 7 nucleotides align to TRBD1. V dropped 4 bases and J dropped 4; count of bases not matched to a gene: 6. Germline values: CDR1 SGHTA, CDR2 FQGNSA. This CDR3 comprises 14 residues.

CDR3 bases: TGCGCCAGCAGCTTTAGACTAGCGGGAGACGCTGCCTACGAGCAGTACTTC. Amino acid sequence: CASSFRLAGDAAYEQYF. This chain joins TRBV5-1 and TRBJ2-7; TRBD2 matches at 12 bases. This CDR3 region has 17 residues. Germline V gene sequence: CDR1 SGHRS, CDR2 YFSETQ. V shed 2 bases, J shed 2 bases, and the junction held 8 bases outside the gene matches.

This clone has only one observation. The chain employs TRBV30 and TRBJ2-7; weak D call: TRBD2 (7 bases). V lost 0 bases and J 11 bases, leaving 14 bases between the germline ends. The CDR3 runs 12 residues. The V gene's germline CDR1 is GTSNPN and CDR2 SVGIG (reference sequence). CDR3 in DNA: TGTGCCTGGAGTGTATCGGGGGGCAGGAAGTACTTC. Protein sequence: CAWSVSGGRKYF.

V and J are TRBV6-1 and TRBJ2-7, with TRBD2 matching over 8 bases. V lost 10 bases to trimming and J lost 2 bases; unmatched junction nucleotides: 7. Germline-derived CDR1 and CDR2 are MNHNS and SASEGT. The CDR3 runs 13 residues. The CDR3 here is CATGLAVTYEQYF. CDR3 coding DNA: TGTGCCACCGGACTAGCTGTGACCTACGAGCAGTACTTC.

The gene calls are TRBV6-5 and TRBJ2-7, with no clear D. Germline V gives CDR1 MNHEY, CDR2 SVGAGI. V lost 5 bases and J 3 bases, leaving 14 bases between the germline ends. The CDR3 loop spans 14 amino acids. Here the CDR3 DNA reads TGTGCCAGCAGTCCGACGACTGACCGCTACGAGCAGTACTTC. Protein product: CASSPTTDRYEQYF.

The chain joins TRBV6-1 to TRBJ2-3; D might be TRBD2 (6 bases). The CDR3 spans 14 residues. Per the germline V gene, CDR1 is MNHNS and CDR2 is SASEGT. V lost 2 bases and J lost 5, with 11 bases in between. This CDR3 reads CASSEWSGRDTQYF. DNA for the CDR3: TGTGCCAGCAGTGAATGGAGCGGGCGAGATACGCAGTATTTT.

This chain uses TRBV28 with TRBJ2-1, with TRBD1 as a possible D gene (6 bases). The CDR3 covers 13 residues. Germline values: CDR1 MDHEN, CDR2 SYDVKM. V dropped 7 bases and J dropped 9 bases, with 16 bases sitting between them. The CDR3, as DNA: TGTGCCAGCACCTCCCAGGGGATCGGTGAGCAGTTCTTC. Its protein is CASTSQGIGEQFF.

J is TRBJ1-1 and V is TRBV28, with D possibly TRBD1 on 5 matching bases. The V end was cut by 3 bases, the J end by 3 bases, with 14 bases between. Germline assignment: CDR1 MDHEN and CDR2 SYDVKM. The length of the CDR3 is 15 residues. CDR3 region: CASSFRTEGDTEAFF. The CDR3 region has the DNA TGTGCCAGCAGTTTCCGTACTGAAGGGGACACTGAAGCTTTCTTT.

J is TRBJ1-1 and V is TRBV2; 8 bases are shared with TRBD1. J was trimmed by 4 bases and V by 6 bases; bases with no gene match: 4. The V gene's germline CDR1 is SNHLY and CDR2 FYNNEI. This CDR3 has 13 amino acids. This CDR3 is CASRDRVGTEAFF. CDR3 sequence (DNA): TGTGCCAGCAGGGACAGGGTTGGCACTGAAGCTTTCTTT.

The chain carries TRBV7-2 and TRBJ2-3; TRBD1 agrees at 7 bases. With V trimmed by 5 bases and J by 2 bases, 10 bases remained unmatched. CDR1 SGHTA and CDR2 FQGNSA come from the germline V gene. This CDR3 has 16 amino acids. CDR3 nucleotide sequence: TGTGCCAGCAGCCAATTCCCGGGACAGAACACAGATACGCAGTATTTT. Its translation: CASSQFPGQNTDTQYF.

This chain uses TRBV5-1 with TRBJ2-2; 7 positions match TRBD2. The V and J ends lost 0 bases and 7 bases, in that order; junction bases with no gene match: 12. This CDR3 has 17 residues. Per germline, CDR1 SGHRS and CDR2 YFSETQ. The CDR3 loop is CASSLGGAWSGVGELFF. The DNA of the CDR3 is TGCGCCAGCAGCTTGGGAGGGGCCTGGAGCGGGGTCGGGGAGCTGTTTTTT.

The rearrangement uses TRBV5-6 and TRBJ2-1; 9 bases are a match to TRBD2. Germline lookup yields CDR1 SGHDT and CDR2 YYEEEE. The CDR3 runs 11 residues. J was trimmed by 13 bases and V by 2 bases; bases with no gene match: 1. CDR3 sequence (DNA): TGTGCCAGCAGCTTTAGCGGGAGTCAGTTCTTC. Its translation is CASSFSGSQFF. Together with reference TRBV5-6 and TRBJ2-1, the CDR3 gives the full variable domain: DAGVTQSPTHLIKTRGQQVTLRCSPKSGHDTVSWYQQALGQGPQFIFQYYEEEERQRGNFPDRFSGHQFPNYSSELNVNALLLGDSALYLCASSFSGSQFFGPGTRLTVL.

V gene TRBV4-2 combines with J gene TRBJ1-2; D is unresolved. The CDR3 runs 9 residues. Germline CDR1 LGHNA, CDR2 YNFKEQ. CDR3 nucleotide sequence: TGTGGGGCCAACTATGGCTACACCTTC. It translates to CGANYGYTF.

The CDR3 DNA reads TGTGCCAGCAGTTACGCGACAGGGACCTCCTACAATGAGCAGTTCTTC. It translates to CASSYATGTSYNEQFF. The chain carries TRBV6-5 and TRBJ2-1; 7 bases line up with TRBD1. Germline CDR1 reads MNHEY; CDR2 reads SVGAGI. The CDR3 has 16 residues. The ends lost 2 bases at V and 0 bases at J; junction bases unmatched: 4.

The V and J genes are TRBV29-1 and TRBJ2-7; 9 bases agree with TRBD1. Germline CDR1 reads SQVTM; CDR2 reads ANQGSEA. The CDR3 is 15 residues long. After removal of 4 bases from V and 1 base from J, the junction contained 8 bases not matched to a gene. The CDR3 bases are TGCAGCGTTGGGGTGTGGGACAGGGTTTCCTACGAGCAGTACTTC. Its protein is CSVGVWDRVSYEQYF.

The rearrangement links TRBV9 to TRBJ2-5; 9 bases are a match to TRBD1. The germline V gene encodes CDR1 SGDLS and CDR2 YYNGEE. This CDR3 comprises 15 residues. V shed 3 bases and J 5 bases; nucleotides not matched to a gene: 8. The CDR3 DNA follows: TGTGCCAGCAGCGGTACAGGGGGCTATGGGGAGACCCAGTACTTC. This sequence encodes CASSGTGGYGETQYF.

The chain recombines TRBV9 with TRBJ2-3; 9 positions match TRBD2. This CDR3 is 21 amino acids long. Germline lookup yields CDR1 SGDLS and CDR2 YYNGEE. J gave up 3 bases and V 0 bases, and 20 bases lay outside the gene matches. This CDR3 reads CASSVDEAWGGRALQTDTQYF. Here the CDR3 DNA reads TGTGCCAGCAGCGTAGATGAGGCCTGGGGCGGGAGGGCCTTACAAACAGATACGCAGTATTTT.

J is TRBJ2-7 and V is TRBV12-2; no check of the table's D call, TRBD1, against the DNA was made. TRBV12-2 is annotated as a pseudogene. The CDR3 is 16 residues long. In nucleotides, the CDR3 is TGTGCAAGTCGCTCCCCGGGGGACAGGGGTTCCTACGAGCAGTACTTC. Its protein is CASRSPGDRGSYEQYF.

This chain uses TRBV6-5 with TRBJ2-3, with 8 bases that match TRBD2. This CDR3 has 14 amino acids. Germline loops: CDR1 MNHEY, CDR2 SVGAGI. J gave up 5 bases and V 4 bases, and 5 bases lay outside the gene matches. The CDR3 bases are TGTGCCAGCAGTTGGAGCGGGAGATTAGATACGCAGTATTTT. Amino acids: CASSWSGRLDTQYF.

This CDR3 reads CASRRGGGGNSYEQYF. For the CDR3, the DNA is TGTGCCAGCAGACGCGGGGGTGGAGGGAACTCCTACGAGCAGTACTTC. The rearrangement uses TRBV6-6 and TRBJ2-7; TRBD2 matches at 7 bases. The CDR3 extends over 16 amino acids. Germline-derived CDR1 and CDR2 are MNHNY and SVGAGI (reference sequence). J lost 0 bases, V lost 6 bases, and 11 bases had no gene match.

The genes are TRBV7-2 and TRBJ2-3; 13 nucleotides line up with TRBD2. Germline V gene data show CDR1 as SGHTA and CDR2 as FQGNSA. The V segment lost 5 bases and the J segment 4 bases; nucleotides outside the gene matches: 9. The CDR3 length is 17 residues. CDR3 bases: TGTGCCAGCAGCCCCCAGAGGACTAGCGGGAGTGCAGATACGCAGTATTTT. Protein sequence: CASSPQRTSGSADTQYF.

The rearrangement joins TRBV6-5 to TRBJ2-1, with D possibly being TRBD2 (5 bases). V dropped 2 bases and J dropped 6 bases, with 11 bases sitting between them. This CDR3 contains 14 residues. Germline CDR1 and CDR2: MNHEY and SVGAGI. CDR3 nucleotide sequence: TGTGCCAGCAGTTACGGGGAGAGGCGCAATGAGCAGTTCTTC. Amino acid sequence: CASSYGERRNEQFF.

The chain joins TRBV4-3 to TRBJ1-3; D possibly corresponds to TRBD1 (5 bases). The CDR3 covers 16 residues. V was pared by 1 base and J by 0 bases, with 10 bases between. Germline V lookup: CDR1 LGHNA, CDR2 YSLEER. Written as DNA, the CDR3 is TGCGCCAGCAGCCAAGGCACGGGACTCTCTGGAAACACCATATATTTT. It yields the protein CASSQGTGLSGNTIYF.

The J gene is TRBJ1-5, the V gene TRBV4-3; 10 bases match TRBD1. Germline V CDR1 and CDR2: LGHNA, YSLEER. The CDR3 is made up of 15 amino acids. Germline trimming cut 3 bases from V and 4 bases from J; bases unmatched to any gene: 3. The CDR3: CASSQDRGINQPQHF. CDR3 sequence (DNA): TGCGCCAGCAGCCAGGACAGGGGGATAAATCAGCCCCAGCATTTT.